This T cell receptor beta chain was captured by sequencing in a study of shared clonotypes between healthy human individuals. Study-wide points: Clonotype sharing across donors was expected to vary with sequencing depth. Generally, naive subsets came out with larger estimated richness than memory subsets.

This CDR3 has 12 residues. The V and J ends lost 4 bases and 6 bases, in that order; junction bases with no gene match: 2. Germline loops: CDR1 SGDLS, CDR2 YYNGEE. A few counts support this clone. Its antigen is still unknown. Other DNA variants within this sample encode the same CDR3. Genomic DNA (from each subset) was split evenly across several immunoSEQ plates. Original processing notes: Quality scores were absent from the junction-only immunoSEQ sequences, so filtering differed. Produced via immunoSEQ multiplex PCR; TCRdb's table is partial and in-frame only. The V and J calls and clone size come from that table; D and trimming were worked out from the DNA. Of 2.5 million or so clones in the sample, approximately 94% are singletons; the top ten hold over 0.12%.

The sequence came from a young man in good health. The chain couples TRBV9 to TRBJ1-2; 8 bases map to TRBD1. Sequencing was carried out using naive CD4+ T cells sorted from blood. Regarding subset: CD45RA+ positively selected. DNA for the CDR3: TGTGCCAGCAGCTTGACAGGGGATGGCTACACCTTC. This codes for CASSLTGDGYTF.